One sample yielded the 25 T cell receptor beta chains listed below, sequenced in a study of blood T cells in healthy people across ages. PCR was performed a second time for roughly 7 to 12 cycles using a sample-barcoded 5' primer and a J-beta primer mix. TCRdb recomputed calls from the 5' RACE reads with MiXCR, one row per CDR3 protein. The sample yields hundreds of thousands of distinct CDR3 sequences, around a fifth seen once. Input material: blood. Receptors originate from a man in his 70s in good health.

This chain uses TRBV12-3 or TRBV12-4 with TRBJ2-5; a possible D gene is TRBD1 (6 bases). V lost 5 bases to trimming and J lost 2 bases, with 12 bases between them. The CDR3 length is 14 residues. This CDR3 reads CASSLRDTQETQYF. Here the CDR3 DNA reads TGTGCCAGCAGTCTCCGGGACACACAAGAGACCCAGTACTTC.

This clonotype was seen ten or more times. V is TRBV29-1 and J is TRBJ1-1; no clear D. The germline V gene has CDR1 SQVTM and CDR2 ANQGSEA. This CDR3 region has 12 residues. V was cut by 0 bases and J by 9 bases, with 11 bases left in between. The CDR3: CSVEDRKVKAFF. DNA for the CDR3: TGCAGCGTTGAAGATAGAAAGGTAAAAGCTTTCTTT.

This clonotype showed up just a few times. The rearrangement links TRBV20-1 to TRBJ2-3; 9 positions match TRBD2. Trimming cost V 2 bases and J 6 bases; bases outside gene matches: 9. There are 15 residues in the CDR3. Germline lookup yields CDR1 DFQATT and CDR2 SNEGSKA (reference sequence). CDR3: CSARILAGTWDTQYF. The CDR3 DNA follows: TGCAGTGCTAGAATTCTAGCGGGAACGTGGGATACGCAGTATTTT.

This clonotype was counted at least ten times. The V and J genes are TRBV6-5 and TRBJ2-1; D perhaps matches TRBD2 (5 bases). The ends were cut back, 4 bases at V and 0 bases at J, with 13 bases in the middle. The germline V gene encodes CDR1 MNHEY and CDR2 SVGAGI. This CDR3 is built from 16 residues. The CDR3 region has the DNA TGTGCCAGCAGTTTTGCTCCGGGAAACTCCTACAATGAGCAGTTCTTC. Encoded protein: CASSFAPGNSYNEQFF.

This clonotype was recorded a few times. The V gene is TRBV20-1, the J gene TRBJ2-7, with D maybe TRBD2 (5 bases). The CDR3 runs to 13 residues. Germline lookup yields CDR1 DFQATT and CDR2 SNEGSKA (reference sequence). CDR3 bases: TGCAGCGCCATAGGGCGGGCGACGTACGAGCAGTACTTC. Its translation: CSAIGRATYEQYF.

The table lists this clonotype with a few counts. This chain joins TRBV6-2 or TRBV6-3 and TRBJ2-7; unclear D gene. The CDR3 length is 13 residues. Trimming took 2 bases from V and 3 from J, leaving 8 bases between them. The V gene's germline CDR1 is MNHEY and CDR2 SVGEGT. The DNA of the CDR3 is TGTGCCAGCAGTTACGGTGAGAGCTACGAGCAGTACGTC. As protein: CASSYGESYEQYV.

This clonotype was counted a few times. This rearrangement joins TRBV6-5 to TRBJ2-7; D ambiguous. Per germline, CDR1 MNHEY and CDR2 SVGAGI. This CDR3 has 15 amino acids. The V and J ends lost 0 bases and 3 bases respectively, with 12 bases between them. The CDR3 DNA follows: TGTGCCAGCAGTTACTCGGGGAACCGATTCTACGAGCAGTACTTC. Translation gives CASSYSGNRFYEQYF.

The DNA for the CDR3 is TGTGCCAGCAGTCACTGGGCCCGACTGGATTACAATGAGCAGTTCTTC. This codes for CASSHWARLDYNEQFF. The V and J genes are TRBV6-2 or TRBV6-3 and TRBJ2-1, with D unclear. V lost 5 bases and J lost 4, with 18 bases in between. This CDR3 is 16 amino acids long. In germline, CDR1 is MNHEY, CDR2 SVGEGT.

Here the CDR3 reads CASSLPRGRNSPLHF. The DNA for the CDR3 is TGTGCCAGCAGTTTACCGAGGGGGAGGAATTCACCCCTCCACTTT. This rearrangement joins TRBV28 to TRBJ1-6, with D tentatively TRBD1 (6 bases). Germline lookup yields CDR1 MDHEN and CDR2 SYDVKM. The ends were cut back, 2 bases at V and 7 bases at J, with 12 bases in the middle. This CDR3 is 15 amino acids long.

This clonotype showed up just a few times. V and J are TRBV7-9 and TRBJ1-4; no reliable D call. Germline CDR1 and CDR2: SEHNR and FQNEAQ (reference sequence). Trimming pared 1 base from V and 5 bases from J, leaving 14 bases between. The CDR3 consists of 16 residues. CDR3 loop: CASSLGVGGPNEKLFF. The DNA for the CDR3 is TGTGCCAGCAGCTTAGGGGTGGGTGGCCCGAATGAAAAACTGTTTTTT.

As DNA, the CDR3 is TGTGCCAGCAGTTACTCGAGACAGGCGAGGACTAGCACAGATACGCAGTATTTT. It encodes CASSYSRQARTSTDTQYF. V is TRBV6-5 and J is TRBJ2-3; tentatively, D is TRBD1 (6 bases). Germline V gene lookup returns CDR1 MNHEY and CDR2 SVGAGI. The CDR3 contains 18 residues. Trimming stripped 0 bases from V and 0 bases from J, with 16 bases between.

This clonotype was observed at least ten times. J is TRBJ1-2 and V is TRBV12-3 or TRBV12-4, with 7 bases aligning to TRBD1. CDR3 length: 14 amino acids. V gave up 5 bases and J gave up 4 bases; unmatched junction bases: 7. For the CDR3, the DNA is TGTGCCAGCAGTCCGACAGGGTTGAGCTATGGCTACACCTTC. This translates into CASSPTGLSYGYTF.

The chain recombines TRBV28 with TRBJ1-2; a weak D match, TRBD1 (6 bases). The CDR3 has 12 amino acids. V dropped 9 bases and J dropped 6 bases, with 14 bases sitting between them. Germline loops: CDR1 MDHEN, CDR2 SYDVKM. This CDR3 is CASRGGLHGYTF. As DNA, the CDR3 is TGTGCCAGTCGAGGGGGTCTACATGGCTACACCTTC.

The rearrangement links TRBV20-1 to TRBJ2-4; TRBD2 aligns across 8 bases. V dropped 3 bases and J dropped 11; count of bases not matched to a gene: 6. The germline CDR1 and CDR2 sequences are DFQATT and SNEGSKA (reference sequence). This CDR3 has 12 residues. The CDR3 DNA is TGCAGTGCTAGTACTAGCGGTTCGGTTCAGTACTTC. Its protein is CSASTSGSVQYF.

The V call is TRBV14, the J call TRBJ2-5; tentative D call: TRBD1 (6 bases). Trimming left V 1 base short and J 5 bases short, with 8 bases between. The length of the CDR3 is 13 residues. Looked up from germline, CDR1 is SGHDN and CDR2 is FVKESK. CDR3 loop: CASSQAGAETQYF. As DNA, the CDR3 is TGTGCCAGCAGCCAAGCAGGGGCCGAGACCCAGTACTTC.

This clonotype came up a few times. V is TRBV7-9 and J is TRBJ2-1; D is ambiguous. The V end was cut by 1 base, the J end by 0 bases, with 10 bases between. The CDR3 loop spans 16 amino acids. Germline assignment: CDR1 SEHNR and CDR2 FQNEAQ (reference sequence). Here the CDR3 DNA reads TGTGCCAGCAGCTTAGAGATACTGCACTCCTACAATGAGCAGTTCTTC. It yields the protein CASSLEILHSYNEQFF.

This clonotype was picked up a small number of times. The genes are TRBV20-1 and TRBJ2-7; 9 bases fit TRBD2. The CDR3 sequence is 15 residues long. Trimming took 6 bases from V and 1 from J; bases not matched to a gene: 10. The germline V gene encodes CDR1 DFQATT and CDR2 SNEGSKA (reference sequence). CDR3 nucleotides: TGCAGTGCCAAACCCCCACTAGCGGGTTCCTACGAGCAGTACTTC. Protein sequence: CSAKPPLAGSYEQYF.

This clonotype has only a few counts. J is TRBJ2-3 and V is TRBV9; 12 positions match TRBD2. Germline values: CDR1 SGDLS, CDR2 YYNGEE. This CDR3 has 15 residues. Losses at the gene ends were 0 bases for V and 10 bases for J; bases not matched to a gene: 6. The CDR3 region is CASSVELAGGQSQYF. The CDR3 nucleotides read TGTGCCAGCAGCGTAGAACTAGCGGGGGGCCAGTCGCAGTATTTT.

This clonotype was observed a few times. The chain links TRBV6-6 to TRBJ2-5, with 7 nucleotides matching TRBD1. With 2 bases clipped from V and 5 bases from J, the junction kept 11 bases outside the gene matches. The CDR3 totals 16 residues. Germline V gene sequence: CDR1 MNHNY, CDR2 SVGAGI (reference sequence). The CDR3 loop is CASSYGDRAPGETQYF. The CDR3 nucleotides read TGTGCCAGCAGTTACGGCGACAGGGCCCCGGGGGAGACCCAGTACTTC.

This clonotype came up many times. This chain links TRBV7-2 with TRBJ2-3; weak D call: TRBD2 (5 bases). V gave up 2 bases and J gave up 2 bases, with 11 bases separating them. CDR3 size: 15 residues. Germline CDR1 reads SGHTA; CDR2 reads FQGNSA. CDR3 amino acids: CASSLLGLYTDTQYF. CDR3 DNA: TGTGCCAGCAGCTTACTAGGACTGTACACAGATACGCAGTATTTT.

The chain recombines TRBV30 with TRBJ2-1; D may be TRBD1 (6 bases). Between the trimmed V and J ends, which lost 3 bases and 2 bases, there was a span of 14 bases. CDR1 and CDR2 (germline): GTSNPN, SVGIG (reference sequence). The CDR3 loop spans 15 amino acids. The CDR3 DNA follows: TGTGCCTGGAGCGCAACAGGGTGGCCCTACAATGAGCAGTTCTTC. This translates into CAWSATGWPYNEQFF.

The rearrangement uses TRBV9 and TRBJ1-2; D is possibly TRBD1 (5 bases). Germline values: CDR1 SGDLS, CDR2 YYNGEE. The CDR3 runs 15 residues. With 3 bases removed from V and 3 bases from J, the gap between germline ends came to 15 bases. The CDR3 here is CASSARDGQYYGYTF. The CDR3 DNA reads TGTGCCAGCAGCGCTCGGGACGGACAATACTATGGCTACACCTTC.

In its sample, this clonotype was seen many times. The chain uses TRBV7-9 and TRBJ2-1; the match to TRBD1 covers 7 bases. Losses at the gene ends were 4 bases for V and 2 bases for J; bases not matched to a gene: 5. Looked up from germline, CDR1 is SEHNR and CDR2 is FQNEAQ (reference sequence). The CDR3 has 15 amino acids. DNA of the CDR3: TGTGCCAGCAGCTCCCGGCAGGGGGCCTACAATGAGCAGTTCTTC. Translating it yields CASSSRQGAYNEQFF.

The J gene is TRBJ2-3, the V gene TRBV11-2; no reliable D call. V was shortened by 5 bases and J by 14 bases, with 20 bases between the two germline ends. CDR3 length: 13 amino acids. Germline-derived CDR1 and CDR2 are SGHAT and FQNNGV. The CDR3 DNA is TGTGCCAGCAGCGCTGCGTCTATGGCGGAGCGGTATTTT. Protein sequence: CASSAASMAERYF.

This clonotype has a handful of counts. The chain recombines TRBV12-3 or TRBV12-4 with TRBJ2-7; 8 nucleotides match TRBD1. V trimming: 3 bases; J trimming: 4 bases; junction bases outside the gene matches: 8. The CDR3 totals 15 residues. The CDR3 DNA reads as TGTGCCAGCAGTTTCCGACAGGGGCACGGGTACGAGCAGTACTTC. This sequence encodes CASSFRQGHGYEQYF.